What follows are 23 T cell receptor beta chains derived from one specimen sequenced in a study of OX40 agonist ivuxolimab in advanced cancers. Libraries were prepared through the immunoSEQ multiplex PCR assay. TCRdb took over this immuneACCESS table, retaining in-frame rearrangements with V and J assigned. Such tables are incomplete; in checked studies, under half of the missing clones stem from an unresolved V gene, and the remainder is unexplained. This sample holds fewer than 65,000 clones; 75% to 90% were observed only once. The ten top clones hold 0.55% of the sample. This sample comprised CD4+ or CD8+ T cells sorted from blood, obtained in a trial of the OX40 agonist ivuxolimab. The receptor source for this set is an adult with an advanced solid tumor such as melanoma, head and neck, liver or kidney cancer.

V is TRBV7-2 and J is TRBJ2-1; D gene ambiguous. Germline lookup yields CDR1 SGHTA and CDR2 FQGNSA. The V end lost 0 bases, the J end lost 0 bases, and 15 bases lay between the germline ends. This CDR3 has 18 residues. CDR3 in amino acids: CASSLAVLVRSSYNEQFF. CDR3 sequence (DNA): TGTGCCAGCAGCTTAGCTGTCCTAGTCCGGAGCTCCTACAATGAGCAGTTCTTC.

The gene calls are TRBV6-5 and TRBJ1-4; D remains ambiguous. In germline, CDR1 is MNHEY, CDR2 SVGAGI. The CDR3 has 13 amino acids. V was trimmed by 3 bases and J by 3 bases, leaving 5 bases between them. In DNA form, the CDR3 reads TGTGCCAGCAGTTATGGTTCTAATGAAAAACTGTTTTTT. This gives the protein CASSYGSNEKLFF.

This sequence joins TRBV7-2 and TRBJ2-2; 10 bases line up with TRBD1. V dropped 2 bases and J dropped 6; count of bases not matched to a gene: 6. The CDR3 has 16 amino acids. Germline-derived CDR1 and CDR2 are SGHTA and FQGNSA. CDR3 region: CASSLSRTGGAGELFF. In DNA, the CDR3 is TGTGCCAGCAGCTTATCTAGGACAGGGGGTGCCGGGGAGCTGTTTTTT.

The V call is TRBV6-6, the J call TRBJ1-4; tentatively, D is TRBD1 (6 bases). Per germline, CDR1 MNHNY and CDR2 SVGAGI (reference sequence). V lost 10 bases and J lost 8, with 17 bases in between. The CDR3 spans 13 residues. CDR3 sequence (DNA): TGTGCCACCTCGGGGGGGGCTGAAGAAAAACTGTTTTTT. Its translation is CATSGGAEEKLFF.

This chain's CDR3 is CASRTSGRGVGELFF. Written as DNA, the CDR3 is TGTGCCAGCAGGACTAGCGGGAGGGGAGTCGGGGAGCTGTTTTTT. The chain couples TRBV27 to TRBJ2-2; 14 bases map to TRBD2. J lost 7 bases, V lost 6 bases, and 4 bases had no gene match. The CDR3 contains 15 residues. The germline V gene has CDR1 MNHEY and CDR2 SMNVEV (reference sequence).

The chain combines TRBV7-2 with TRBJ1-3, with TRBD1 as a possible D gene (6 bases). The germline CDR1 and CDR2 sequences are SGHTA and FQGNSA. The length of the CDR3 is 16 residues. The ends were cut back, 1 base at V and 7 bases at J, with 17 bases in the middle. The CDR3 sequence: CASSLGMNRAGNTIYF. The CDR3, as DNA: TGTGCCAGCAGCTTAGGCATGAACAGGGCCGGGAACACCATATATTTT.

The chain joins TRBV27 to TRBJ1-6, with D uncertain. Germline CDR1 and CDR2: MNHEY and SMNVEV (reference sequence). The CDR3 extends over 16 amino acids. Trimming took 1 base from V and 6 from J, leaving 13 bases between them. CDR3 in amino acids: CASSLLVLGGNSPLHF. Written as DNA, the CDR3 is TGTGCCAGCAGTTTATTGGTATTAGGAGGTAATTCACCCCTCCACTTT.

The J gene is TRBJ2-7, the V gene TRBV5-1, with 7 positions matching TRBD2. V dropped 4 bases and J dropped 3; count of bases not matched to a gene: 10. The CDR3 contains 15 residues. Per the germline V gene, CDR1 is SGHRS and CDR2 is YFSETQ. The CDR3 DNA reads TGCGCCAGCAGCCTGGGGGGGAATCCTAGCTACGAGCAGTACTTC. It translates to CASSLGGNPSYEQYF.

V usage is TRBV6-5 and J usage is TRBJ2-1; weak D call: TRBD2 (6 bases). This CDR3 is built from 14 residues. Trimming took 4 bases from V and 11 from J, leaving 18 bases between them. Germline CDR1 MNHEY, CDR2 SVGAGI. The DNA of the CDR3 is TGTGCCAGCAGTTCTCCAGACACCGCGGGACAGCAGTTCTTC. Translated, it gives CASSSPDTAGQQFF.

This chain joins TRBV5-1 and TRBJ2-7; D call uncertain. Trimming took off 3 bases at V and 0 bases at J, with 7 bases between the two ends. Germline V gene lookup returns CDR1 SGHRS and CDR2 YFSETQ. This CDR3 has 13 amino acids. CDR3 in DNA: TGCGCCAGCAGCTCGGAAAACTCCTACGAGCAGTACTTC. Residues: CASSSENSYEQYF.

This chain connects TRBV29-1 to TRBJ2-3; tentative D call: TRBD1 (6 bases). CDR1 is SQVTM and CDR2 is ANQGSEA in the germline V gene. This CDR3 has 12 amino acids. Deletions cut 4 bases from V and 3 bases from J, with 8 bases between. The CDR3 DNA follows: TGCAGCGTTGTTCAGGGGACAGATACGCAGTATTTT. This encodes CSVVQGTDTQYF.

V usage is TRBV5-4 and J usage is TRBJ2-2; 9 nucleotides align to TRBD1. Germline trimming cut 5 bases from V and 6 bases from J; bases unmatched to any gene: 8. Germline CDR1 reads SGHNT; CDR2 reads YYREEE (reference sequence). The CDR3 sequence is 15 residues long. DNA for the CDR3: TGTGCCAGCAGTACAGGGGGCGCCTTGGCCGGGGAGCTGTTTTTT. Encoded protein: CASSTGGALAGELFF.

The chain joins TRBV7-9 to TRBJ2-7; tentatively, D is TRBD1 (5 bases). In germline, CDR1 is SEHNR, CDR2 FQNEAQ (reference sequence). The CDR3 totals 16 residues. Trimming removed 6 bases at V and 4 bases at J, with 22 bases between. The CDR3 DNA is TGTGCCAGCAGTAGGGGTCTCAGGTCGGAACCTTACGAGCAGTACTTC. Protein product: CASSRGLRSEPYEQYF.

The chain carries TRBV30 and TRBJ2-3, with 8 bases fitting TRBD2. With V trimmed by 8 bases and J by 4 bases, 11 bases remained unmatched. Germline CDR1 is GTSNPN and CDR2 is SVGIG (reference sequence). The CDR3 totals 14 residues. CDR3 sequence (DNA): TGTGCCGGAGGGGATCGGGGGGGCGCAGATACGCAGTATTTT. This translates into CAGGDRGGADTQYF.

The V gene is TRBV28, the J gene TRBJ2-1; 7 nucleotides match TRBD2. The V segment lost 5 bases and the J segment 1 base; nucleotides outside the gene matches: 8. The CDR3 is 16 residues long. The germline V gene has CDR1 MDHEN and CDR2 SYDVKM. CDR3 DNA: TGTGCCAGCAGTGTACATAGCGGGCTGTCCTACAATGAGCAGTTCTTC. Translating it yields CASSVHSGLSYNEQFF.

Only one count was recorded for this clone. This rearrangement joins TRBV28 to TRBJ1-1; 7 bases are a match to TRBD1. V lost 7 bases to trimming and J lost 0 bases; unmatched junction nucleotides: 8. This CDR3 region has 15 residues. Germline CDR1 and CDR2: MDHEN and SYDVKM. The CDR3 loop reads CASNSRTGLNTEAFF. CDR3 DNA sequence: TGTGCCAGCAACTCCCGGACAGGTCTGAACACTGAAGCTTTCTTT. The full variable domain, rest sourced from reference TRBV28 and TRBJ1-1, is DVKVTQSSRYLVKRTGEKVFLECVQDMDHENMFWYRQDPGLGLRLIYFSYDVKMKEKGDIPEGYSVSREKKERFSLILESASTNQTSMYLCASNSRTGLNTEAFFGQGTRLTVV.

The chain carries TRBV27 and TRBJ1-2; the D gene is possibly TRBD1 (6 bases). The germline CDR1 and CDR2 sequences are MNHEY and SMNVEV (reference sequence). V lost 4 bases and J 2 bases, leaving 11 bases between the germline ends. This CDR3 is 14 amino acids long. In DNA form, the CDR3 reads TGTGCCAGCAGTTCCAACCAGGGGAACTATGGCTACACCTTC. Translation: CASSSNQGNYGYTF.

The chain has TRBV6-1 and TRBJ1-2; D not certain. Germline CDR1 is MNHNS and CDR2 is SASEGT. The CDR3 covers 12 residues. Between the trimmed V and J ends, which lost 1 base and 7 bases, there was a span of 7 bases. CDR3 bases: TGTGCCAGCAGTGAAGGTCTAAGTGGCTACACCTTC. Translated, it gives CASSEGLSGYTF.

The chain uses TRBV4-1 and TRBJ2-5; 7 bases line up with TRBD2. CDR1 is MGHRA and CDR2 is YSYEKL in the germline V gene. The CDR3 contains 17 residues. V lost 5 bases, J lost 5 bases, and 17 bases stayed unmatched. The CDR3 nucleotides are TGCGCCAGCAGCTACCAAAGCAGCGGGATAGGCCACGAGACCCAGTACTTC. This codes for CASSYQSSGIGHETQYF.

V is TRBV10-3 and J is TRBJ2-5, with D possibly being TRBD2 (6 bases). Trimming stripped 2 bases from V and 5 bases from J, with 15 bases between. This CDR3 region has 15 residues. Germline assignment: CDR1 ENHRY and CDR2 SYGVKD. CDR3 nucleotide sequence: TGTGCCATCAGTGAGATCCGGGAGAGTTCGGAGACCCAGTACTTC. Protein product: CAISEIRESSETQYF.

The chain is built from TRBV29-1 and TRBJ2-5, with D possibly called TRBD1 or TRBD2 (5 bases each). The CDR3 contains 12 residues. CDR1 is SQVTM, CDR2 ANQGSEA, per germline. CDR3 bases: TGCACCCTCGGGACCCCTCAAGAGACCCAGTACTTC. Protein: CTLGTPQETQYF.

The table lists this clone with many counts. This chain links TRBV11-2 with TRBJ2-7, with D maybe TRBD1 (5 bases). This CDR3 is built from 14 residues. Deletions cut 1 base from V and 6 bases from J, with 13 bases between. Germline V lookup: CDR1 SGHAT, CDR2 FQNNGV. The CDR3 protein is CASSLVQDISEQYF. The CDR3 bases are TGTGCCAGCAGCTTAGTCCAGGACATTTCCGAGCAGTACTTC.

The V call is TRBV5-4, the J call TRBJ2-7; 8 bases line up with TRBD1. Germline trimming cut 4 bases from V and 5 bases from J; bases unmatched to any gene: 11. This CDR3 has 15 residues. The germline gives CDR1 SGHNT, CDR2 YYREEE (reference sequence). The CDR3 DNA is TGTGCCAGCAGCCCTCCGGGACAGGTCCCCCACGAGCAGTACTTC. It specifies CASSPPGQVPHEQYF.